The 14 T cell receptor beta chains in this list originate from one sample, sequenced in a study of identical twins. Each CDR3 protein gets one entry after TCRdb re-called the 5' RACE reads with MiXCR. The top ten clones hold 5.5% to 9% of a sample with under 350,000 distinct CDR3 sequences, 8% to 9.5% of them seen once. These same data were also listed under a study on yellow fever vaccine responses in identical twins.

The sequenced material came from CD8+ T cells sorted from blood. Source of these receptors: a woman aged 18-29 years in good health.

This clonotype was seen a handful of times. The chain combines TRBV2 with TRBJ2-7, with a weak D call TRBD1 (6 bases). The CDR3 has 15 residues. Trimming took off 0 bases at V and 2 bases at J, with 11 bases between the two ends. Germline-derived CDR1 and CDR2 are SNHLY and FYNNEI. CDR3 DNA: TGTGCCAGCAGTGAAGCACGGCAGGGGCCCTACGAGCAGTACTTC. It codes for CASSEARQGPYEQYF.

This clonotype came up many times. CDR3 protein: CSVPDYNEQFF. CDR3 DNA sequence: TGCAGCGTACCGGATTACAATGAGCAGTTCTTC. This rearrangement joins TRBV29-1 to TRBJ2-1; no clear D. This CDR3 region has 11 residues. Germline V CDR1 and CDR2: SQVTM, ANQGSEA. V lost 6 bases and J lost 4, with 7 bases in between.

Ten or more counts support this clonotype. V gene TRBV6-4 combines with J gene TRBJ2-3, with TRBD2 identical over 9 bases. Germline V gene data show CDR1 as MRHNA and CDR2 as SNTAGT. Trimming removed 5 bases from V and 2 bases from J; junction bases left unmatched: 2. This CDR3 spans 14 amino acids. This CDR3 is CASSPSGATDTQYF. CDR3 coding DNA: TGTGCCAGCAGTCCTAGCGGGGCCACAGATACGCAGTATTTT.

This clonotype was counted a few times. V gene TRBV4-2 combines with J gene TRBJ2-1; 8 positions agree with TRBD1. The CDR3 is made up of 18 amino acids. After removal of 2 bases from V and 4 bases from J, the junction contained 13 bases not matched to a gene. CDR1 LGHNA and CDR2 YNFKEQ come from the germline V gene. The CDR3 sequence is CASSQMRSRDRQYNEQFF. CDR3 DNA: TGTGCCAGCAGCCAAATGAGGTCGAGGGACAGGCAGTACAATGAGCAGTTCTTC.

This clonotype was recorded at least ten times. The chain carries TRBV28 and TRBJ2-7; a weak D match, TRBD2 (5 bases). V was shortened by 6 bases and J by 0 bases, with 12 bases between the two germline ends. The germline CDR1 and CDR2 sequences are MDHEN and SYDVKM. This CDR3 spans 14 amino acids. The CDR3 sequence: CASSLSGSSYEQYF. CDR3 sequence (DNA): TGTGCCAGCAGCTTGTCGGGGAGCTCCTACGAGCAGTACTTC.

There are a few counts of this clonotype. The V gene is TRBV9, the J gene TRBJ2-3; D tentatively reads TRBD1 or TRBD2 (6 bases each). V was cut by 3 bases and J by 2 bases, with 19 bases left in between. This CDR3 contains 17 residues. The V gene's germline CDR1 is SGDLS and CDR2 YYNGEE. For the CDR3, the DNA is TGTGCCAGCAGCGAGTCCGTGGTGGGGGGCTACACAGATACGCAGTATTTT. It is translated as CASSESVVGGYTDTQYF.

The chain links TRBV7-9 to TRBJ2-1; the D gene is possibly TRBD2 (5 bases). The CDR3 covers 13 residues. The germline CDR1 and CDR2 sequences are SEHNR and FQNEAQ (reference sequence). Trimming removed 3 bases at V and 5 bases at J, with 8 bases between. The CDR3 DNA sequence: TGTGCCAGCAGCTTTTTCGGGAACAATGAGCAGTTCTTC. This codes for CASSFFGNNEQFF.

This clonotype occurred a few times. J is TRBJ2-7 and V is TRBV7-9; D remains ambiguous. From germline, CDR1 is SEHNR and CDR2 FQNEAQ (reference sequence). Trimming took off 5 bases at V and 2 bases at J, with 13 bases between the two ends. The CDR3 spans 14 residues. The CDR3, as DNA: TGTGCCAGCAGCCGTCTGAATCCCCCCTACGAGCAGTACTTC. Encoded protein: CASSRLNPPYEQYF.

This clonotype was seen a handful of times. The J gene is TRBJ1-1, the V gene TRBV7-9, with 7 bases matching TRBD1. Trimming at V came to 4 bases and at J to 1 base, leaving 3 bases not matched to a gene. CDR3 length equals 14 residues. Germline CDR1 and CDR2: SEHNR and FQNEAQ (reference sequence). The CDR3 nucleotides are TGTGCCAGCAGCTCGTGGACAGGGAACACTGAAGCTTTCTTT. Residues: CASSSWTGNTEAFF.

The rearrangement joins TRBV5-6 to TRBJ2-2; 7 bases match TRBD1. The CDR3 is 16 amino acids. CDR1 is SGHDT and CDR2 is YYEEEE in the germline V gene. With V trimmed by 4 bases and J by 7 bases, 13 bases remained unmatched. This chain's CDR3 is CASSLLVTGFGGELFF. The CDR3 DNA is TGTGCCAGCAGCCTCCTAGTGACAGGGTTCGGCGGGGAGCTGTTTTTT. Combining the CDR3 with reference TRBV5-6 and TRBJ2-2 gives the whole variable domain DAGVTQSPTHLIKTRGQQVTLRCSPKSGHDTVSWYQQALGQGPQFIFQYYEEEERQRGNFPDRFSGHQFPNYSSELNVNALLLGDSALYLCASSLLVTGFGGELFFGEGSRLTVL.

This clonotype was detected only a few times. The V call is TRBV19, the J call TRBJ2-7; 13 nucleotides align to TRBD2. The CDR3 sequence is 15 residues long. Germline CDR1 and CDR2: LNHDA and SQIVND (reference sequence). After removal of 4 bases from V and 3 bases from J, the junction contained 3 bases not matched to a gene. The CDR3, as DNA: TGTGCCAGTAGTACCGGACTAGCGGGAGACTACGAGCAGTACTTC. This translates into CASSTGLAGDYEQYF.

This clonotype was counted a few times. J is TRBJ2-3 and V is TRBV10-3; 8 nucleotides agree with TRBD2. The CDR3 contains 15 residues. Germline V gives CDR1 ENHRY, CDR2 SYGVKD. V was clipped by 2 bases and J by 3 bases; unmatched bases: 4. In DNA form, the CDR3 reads TGTGCCATCAGTGAGCCTAGCGGGCGGACAGATACGCAGTATTTT. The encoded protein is CAISEPSGRTDTQYF.

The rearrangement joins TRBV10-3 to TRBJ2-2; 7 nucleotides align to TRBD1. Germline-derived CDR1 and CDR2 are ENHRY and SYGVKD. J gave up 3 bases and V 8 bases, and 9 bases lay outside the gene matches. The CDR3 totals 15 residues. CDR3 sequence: CAIVNDRAHTGELFF. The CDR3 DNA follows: TGTGCCATCGTTAACGACAGGGCTCACACCGGGGAGCTGTTTTTT.

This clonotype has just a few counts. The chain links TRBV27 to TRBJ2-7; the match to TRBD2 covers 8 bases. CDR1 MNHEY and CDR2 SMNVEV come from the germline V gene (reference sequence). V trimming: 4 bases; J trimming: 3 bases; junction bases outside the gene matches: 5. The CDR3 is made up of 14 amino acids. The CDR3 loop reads CASSWGSGDYEQYF. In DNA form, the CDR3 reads TGTGCCAGCAGTTGGGGTAGCGGGGACTACGAGCAGTACTTC.